The source of this T cell receptor (beta chain) is a study of shared clonotypes between healthy human individuals. The overall study: Every donor yielded three CD4 naive, three CD4 memory, two CD8 naive and one CD8 memory plate.

V gave up 3 bases and J gave up 7 bases; unmatched junction bases: 5. Germline lookup yields CDR1 SGHTA and CDR2 FQGNSA. The CDR3 sequence is 14 residues long. The assay used deep level. Profiling relied on immunoSEQ multiplex PCR, and the TCRdb table lists in-frame clones only, not all of them. This table has 600,000 to 800,000 clones, 72% appearing once. J is TRBJ1-5 and V is TRBV7-2; the match to TRBD1 covers 8 bases. The source of this sequence is a woman in her thirties in good health. The sequencing input was memory CD4+ T cells sorted from blood. Documented subset: CD45RA-negative fraction. CDR3 residues: CASSFFDRGQPQHF. DNA of the CDR3: TGTGCCAGCAGCTTTTTCGACAGGGGCCAGCCCCAGCATTTT.